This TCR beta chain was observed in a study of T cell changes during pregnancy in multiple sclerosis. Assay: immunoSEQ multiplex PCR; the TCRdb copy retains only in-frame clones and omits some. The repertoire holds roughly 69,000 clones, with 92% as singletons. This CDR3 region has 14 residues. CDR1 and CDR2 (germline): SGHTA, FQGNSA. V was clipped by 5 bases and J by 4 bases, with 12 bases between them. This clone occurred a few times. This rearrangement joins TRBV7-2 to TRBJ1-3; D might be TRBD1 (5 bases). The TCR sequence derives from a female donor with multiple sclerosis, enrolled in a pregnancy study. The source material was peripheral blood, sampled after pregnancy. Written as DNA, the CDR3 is TGTGCCAGCAGCCAAGACAGTAAGGGAAACACCATATATTTT. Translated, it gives CASSQDSKGNTIYF.